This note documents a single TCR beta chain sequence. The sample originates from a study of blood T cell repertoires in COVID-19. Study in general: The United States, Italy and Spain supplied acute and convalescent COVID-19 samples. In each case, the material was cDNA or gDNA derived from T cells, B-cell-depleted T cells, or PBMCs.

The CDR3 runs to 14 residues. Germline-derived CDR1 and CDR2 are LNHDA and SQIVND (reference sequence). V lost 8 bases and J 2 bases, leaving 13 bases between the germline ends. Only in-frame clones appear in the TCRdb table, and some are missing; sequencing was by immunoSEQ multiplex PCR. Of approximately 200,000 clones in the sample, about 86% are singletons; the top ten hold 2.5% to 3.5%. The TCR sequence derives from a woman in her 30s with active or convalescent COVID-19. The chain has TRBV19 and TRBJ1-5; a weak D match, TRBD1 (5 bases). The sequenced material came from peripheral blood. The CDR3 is CASLRGIGNQPQHF. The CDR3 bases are TGTGCCAGTCTTCGGGGGATTGGCAATCAGCCCCAGCATTTT.